This T cell receptor (beta chain) was retrieved from a study of cytomegalovirus exposure and HLA in healthy donors. This CDR3 is 20 amino acids long. CDR1 is SGHTA and CDR2 is FQGTGA in the germline V gene. The junction had 11 bases not matched to a gene; V was cut back by 6 bases and J by 0 bases. PCR used 60 Vbeta primers and 13 Jbeta primers. TCRdb keeps only in-frame clones here, not all; method: immunoSEQ multiplex PCR. The sample comprises about 180,000 clones, more than 60% of which are singletons, and about 2.5% rests with the top ten. The count of this clone is one. V usage is TRBV7-3 and J usage is TRBJ2-1, with 16 bases identical to TRBD2. The source material was PBMCs. The TCR was taken from a human donor in good health. The CDR3 DNA reads as TGTGCCAGCAGTCAACTTGGGACTAGCGGGGGGGCTACCTCCTACAATGAGCAGTTCTTC. It specifies CASSQLGTSGGATSYNEQFF.